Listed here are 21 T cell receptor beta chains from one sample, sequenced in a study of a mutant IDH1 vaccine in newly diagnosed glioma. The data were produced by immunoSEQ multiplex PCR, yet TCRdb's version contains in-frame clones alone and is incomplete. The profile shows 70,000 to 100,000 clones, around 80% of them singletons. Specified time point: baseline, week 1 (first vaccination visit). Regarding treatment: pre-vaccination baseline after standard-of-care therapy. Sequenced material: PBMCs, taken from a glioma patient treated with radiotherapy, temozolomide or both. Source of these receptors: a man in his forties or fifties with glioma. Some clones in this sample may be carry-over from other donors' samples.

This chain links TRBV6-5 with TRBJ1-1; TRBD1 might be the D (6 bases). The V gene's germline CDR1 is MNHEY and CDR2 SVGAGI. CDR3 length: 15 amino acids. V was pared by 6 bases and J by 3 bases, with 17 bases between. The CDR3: CASRKRGNRDTEAFF. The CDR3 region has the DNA TGTGCCAGCAGAAAGAGGGGGAATCGGGACACTGAAGCTTTCTTT.

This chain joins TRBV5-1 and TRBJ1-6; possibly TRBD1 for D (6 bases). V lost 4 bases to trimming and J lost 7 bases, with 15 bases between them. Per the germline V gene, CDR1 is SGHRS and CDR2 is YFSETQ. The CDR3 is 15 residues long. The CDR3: CASSPDTGPNSPLHF. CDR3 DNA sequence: TGCGCCAGCAGCCCAGATACAGGGCCAAATTCACCCCTCCACTTT.

Here the CDR3 DNA reads TGTGCCAGCAGTTACTCGGGGGCAGGGGACTACGAGCAGTACTTC. Translating gives CASSYSGAGDYEQYF. The rearrangement joins TRBV6-5 to TRBJ2-7; D might be TRBD1 (6 bases). The CDR3 runs 15 residues. Germline values: CDR1 MNHEY, CDR2 SVGAGI. V was clipped by 0 bases and J by 3 bases, with 12 bases between them.

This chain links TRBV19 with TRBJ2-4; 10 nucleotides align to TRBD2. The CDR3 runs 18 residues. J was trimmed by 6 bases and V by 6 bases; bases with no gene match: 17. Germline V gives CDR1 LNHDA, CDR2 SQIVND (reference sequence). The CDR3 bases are TGTGCCAGTAGCCCTACCCTCGGAGCGGGGGGGCCCGGAAACATTCAGTACTTC. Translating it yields CASSPTLGAGGPGNIQYF.

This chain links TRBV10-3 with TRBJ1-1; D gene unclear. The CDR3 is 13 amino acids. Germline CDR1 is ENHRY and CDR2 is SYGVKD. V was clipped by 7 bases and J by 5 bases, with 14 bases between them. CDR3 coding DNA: TGTGCCATCAACGCTAAGGTGGATACTGAAGCTTTCTTT. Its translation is CAINAKVDTEAFF.

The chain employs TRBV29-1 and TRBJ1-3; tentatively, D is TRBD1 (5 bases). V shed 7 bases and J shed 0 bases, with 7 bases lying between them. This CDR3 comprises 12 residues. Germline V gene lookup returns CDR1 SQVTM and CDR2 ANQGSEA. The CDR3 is CSAGLSGNTIYF. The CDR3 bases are TGCAGCGCGGGGCTCTCTGGAAACACCATATATTTT.

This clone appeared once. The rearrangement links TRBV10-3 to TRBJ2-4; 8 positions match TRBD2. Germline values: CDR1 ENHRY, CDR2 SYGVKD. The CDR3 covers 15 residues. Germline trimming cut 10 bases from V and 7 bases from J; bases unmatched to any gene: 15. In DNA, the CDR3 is TGTGCCACCGAGGAAGGCTCCCGGGGGGGGAACATTCAGTACTTC. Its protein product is CATEEGSRGGNIQYF.

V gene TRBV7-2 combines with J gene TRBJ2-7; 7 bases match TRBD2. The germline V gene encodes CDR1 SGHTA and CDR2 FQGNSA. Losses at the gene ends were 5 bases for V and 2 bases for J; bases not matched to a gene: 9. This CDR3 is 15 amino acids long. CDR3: CASSRGGTKAYEQYF. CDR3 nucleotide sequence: TGTGCCAGCAGCCGAGGCGGGACTAAAGCCTACGAGCAGTACTTC.

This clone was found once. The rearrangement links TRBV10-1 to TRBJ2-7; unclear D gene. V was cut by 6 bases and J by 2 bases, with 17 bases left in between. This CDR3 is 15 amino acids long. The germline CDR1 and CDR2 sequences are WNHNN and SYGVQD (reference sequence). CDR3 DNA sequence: TGCGCCAGCAGACGACCGGGCCGAAAGACCTACGAGCAGTACTTC. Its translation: CASRRPGRKTYEQYF.

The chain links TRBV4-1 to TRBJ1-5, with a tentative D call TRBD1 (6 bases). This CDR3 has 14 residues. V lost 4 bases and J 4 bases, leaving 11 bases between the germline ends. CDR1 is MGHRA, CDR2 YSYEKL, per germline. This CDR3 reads CASSRTQGNQPQHF. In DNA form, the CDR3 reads TGCGCCAGCAGCCGAACACAGGGTAATCAGCCCCAGCATTTT.

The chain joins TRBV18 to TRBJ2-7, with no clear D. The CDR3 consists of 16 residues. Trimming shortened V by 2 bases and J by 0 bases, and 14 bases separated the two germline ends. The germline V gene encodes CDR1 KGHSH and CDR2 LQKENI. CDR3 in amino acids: CASSPVGQALSYEQYF. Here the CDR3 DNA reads TGTGCCAGCTCACCAGTAGGGCAGGCCCTCTCCTACGAGCAGTACTTC. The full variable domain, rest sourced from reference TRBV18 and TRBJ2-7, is NAGVMQNPRHLVRRRGQEARLRCSPMKGHSHVYWYRQLPEEGLKFMVYLQKENIIDESGMPKERFSAEFPKEGPSILRIQQVVRGDSAAYFCASSPVGQALSYEQYFGPGTRLTVT.

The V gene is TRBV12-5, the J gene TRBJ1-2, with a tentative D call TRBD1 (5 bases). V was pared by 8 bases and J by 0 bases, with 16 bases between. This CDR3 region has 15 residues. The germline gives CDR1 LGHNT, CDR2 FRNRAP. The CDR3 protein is CASQPTQGANYGYTF. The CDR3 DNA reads TGTGCTAGTCAACCCACCCAGGGAGCTAACTATGGCTACACCTTC.

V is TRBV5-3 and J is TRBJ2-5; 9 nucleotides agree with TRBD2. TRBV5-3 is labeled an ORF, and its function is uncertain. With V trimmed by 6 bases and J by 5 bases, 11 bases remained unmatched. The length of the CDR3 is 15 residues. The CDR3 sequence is CARICGGLATETQYF. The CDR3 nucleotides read TGTGCCAGAATATGCGGTGGACTAGCGACGGAGACCCAGTACTTC.

The CDR3 region has the DNA TGTGCCAGCAGCTTAAAGTGGGGAAGTTATCAGCCCCAGCATTTT. This encodes CASSLKWGSYQPQHF. V and J are TRBV7-2 and TRBJ1-5; D remains ambiguous. This CDR3 comprises 15 residues. Germline assignment: CDR1 SGHTA and CDR2 FQGNSA. The ends were cut back, 2 bases at V and 5 bases at J, with 13 bases in the middle.

For the CDR3, the DNA is TGTGCCAGTAGTAGTCGGGCTGATTCACCCCTCCACTTT. Protein product: CASSSRADSPLHF. This chain connects TRBV19 to TRBJ1-6; D unresolved. Germline-derived CDR1 and CDR2 are LNHDA and SQIVND (reference sequence). The CDR3 contains 13 residues. The germline V and J ends were trimmed by 4 bases and 8 bases, with 9 bases remaining between them.

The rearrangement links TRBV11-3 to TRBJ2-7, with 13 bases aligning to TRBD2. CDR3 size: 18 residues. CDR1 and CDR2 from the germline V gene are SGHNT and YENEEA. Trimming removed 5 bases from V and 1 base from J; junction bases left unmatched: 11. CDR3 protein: CASSPETSGGPTSYEQYF. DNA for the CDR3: TGTGCCAGCAGCCCAGAGACTAGCGGGGGGCCTACATCCTACGAGCAGTACTTC.

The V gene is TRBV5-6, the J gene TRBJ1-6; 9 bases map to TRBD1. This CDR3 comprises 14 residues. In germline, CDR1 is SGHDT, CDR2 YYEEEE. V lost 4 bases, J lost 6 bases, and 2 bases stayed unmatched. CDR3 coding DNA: TGTGCCAGCAGCCCGGGACAGGGTAATTCACCCCTCCACTTT. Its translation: CASSPGQGNSPLHF.

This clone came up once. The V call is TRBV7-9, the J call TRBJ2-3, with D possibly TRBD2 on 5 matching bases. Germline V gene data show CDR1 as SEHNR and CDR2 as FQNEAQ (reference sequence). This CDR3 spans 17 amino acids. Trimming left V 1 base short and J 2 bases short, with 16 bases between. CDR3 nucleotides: TGTGCCAGCAGCTTAGGCGGGTTTTGGGAAATCACAGATACGCAGTATTTT. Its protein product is CASSLGGFWEITDTQYF.

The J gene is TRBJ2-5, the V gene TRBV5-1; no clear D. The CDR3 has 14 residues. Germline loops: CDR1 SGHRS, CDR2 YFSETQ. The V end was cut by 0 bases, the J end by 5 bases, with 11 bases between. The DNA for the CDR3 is TGCGCCAGCAGCTTGGTACCCCCGACGGAGACCCAGTACTTC. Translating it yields CASSLVPPTETQYF. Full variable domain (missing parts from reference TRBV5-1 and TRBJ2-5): KAGVTQTPRYLIKTRGQQVTLSCSPISGHRSVSWYQQTPGQGLQFLFEYFSETQRNKGNFPGRFSGRQFSNSRSEMNVSTLELGDSALYLCASSLVPPTETQYFGPGTRLLVL.

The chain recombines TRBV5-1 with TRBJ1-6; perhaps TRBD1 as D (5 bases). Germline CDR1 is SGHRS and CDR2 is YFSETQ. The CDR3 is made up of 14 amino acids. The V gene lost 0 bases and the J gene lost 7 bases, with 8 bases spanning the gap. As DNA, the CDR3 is TGCGCCAGCAGCTTGGTGGACACCAATTCACCCCTCCACTTT. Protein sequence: CASSLVDTNSPLHF.

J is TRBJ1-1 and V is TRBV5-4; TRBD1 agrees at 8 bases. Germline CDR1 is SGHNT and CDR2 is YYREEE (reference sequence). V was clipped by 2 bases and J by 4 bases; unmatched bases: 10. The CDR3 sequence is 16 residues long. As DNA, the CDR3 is TGTGCCAGCAGCTTATTGCGGGACAGGTTCGGCACTGAAGCTTTCTTT. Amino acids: CASSLLRDRFGTEAFF. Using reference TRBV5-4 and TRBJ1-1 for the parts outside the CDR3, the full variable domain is ETGVTQSPTHLIKTRGQQVTLRCSSQSGHNTVSWYQQALGQGPQFIFQYYREEENGRGNFPPRFSGLQFPNYSSELNVNALELDDSALYLCASSLLRDRFGTEAFFGQGTRLTVV.